This T cell receptor beta chain originates from a study of blood T cell repertoires in COVID-19. How the authors handled the data: Amplification of reference gene primers provided the estimated nucleated cell counts. Sequencing was performed with immunoSEQ multiplex PCR; in TCRdb, only in-frame clones are kept and a portion is missing. V and J calls and clone size are as listed in that table; D and trimming were resolved from the DNA. The table lists 150,000 to 200,000 clones, about 88% of them singletons. Everyone who took part was roughly 18 to 90 years old, and they came from about two dozen US areas. Recovery meant two consecutive negative NP/OP PCR tests, professional clearance, or resolved symptoms. This clonotype was sampled from a woman younger than 35 who had recovered from COVID-19. Sequenced sample: PBMCs or T cells enriched from blood (not recorded which).

This CDR3 reads CASSTGQTSYGYTF. For the CDR3, the DNA is TGCGCCAGCAGCACCGGACAGACGTCCTATGGCTACACCTTC. The genes are TRBV5-1 and TRBJ1-2; the D gene is possibly TRBD1 (6 bases). Per the germline V gene, CDR1 is SGHRS and CDR2 is YFSETQ. The V end was cut by 4 bases, the J end by 4 bases, with 14 bases between. The CDR3 spans 14 residues. Using reference TRBV5-1 and TRBJ1-2 for the parts outside the CDR3, the full variable domain is KAGVTQTPRYLIKTRGQQVTLSCSPISGHRSVSWYQQTPGQGLQFLFEYFSETQRNKGNFPGRFSGRQFSNSRSEMNVSTLELGDSALYLCASSTGQTSYGYTFGSGTRLTVV.